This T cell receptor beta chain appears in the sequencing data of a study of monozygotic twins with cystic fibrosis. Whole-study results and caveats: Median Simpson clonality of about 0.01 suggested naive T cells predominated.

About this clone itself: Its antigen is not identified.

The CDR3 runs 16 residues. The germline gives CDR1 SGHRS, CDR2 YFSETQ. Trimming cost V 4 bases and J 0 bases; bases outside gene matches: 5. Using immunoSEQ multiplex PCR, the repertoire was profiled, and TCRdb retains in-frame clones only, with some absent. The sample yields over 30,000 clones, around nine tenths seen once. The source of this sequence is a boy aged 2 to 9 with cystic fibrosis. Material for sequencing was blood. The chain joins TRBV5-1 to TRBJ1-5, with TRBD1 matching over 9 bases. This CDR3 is CASSLGTGISNQPQHF. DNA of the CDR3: TGCGCCAGCAGCCTGGGGACAGGGATTAGCAATCAGCCCCAGCATTTT.